The 7 T cell receptor beta chains below all came from one sample that was sequenced in a study of a mutant IDH1 vaccine in newly diagnosed glioma. Described time point: week 35, safety follow-up. All doses held 300 ug of mutant IDH1 20-mer peptide, with topical imiquimod. Here immunoSEQ multiplex PCR was the method, and the copy in TCRdb shows in-frame clones only, minus some. This table holds roughly 52,000 clones, around 80% found once. No antigen has been assigned to these receptors. The sample in question was PBMCs, obtained from a glioma patient whose treatment included an IDH1 peptide vaccine. All receptors derive from a young woman with glioma.

The J gene is TRBJ1-4, the V gene TRBV11-3; D is uncertain. The CDR3 runs 14 residues. CDR1 is SGHNT and CDR2 is YENEEA in the germline V gene. The germline V and J ends were trimmed by 6 bases and 4 bases, with 12 bases remaining between them. The CDR3 DNA follows: TGTGCCAGCAGTAACCCTGGCCTTAATGAAAAACTGTTTTTT. Translating it yields CASSNPGLNEKLFF.

The V call is TRBV19, the J call TRBJ1-1; no clear D. CDR3 length: 14 residues. Germline V gene lookup returns CDR1 LNHDA and CDR2 SQIVND (reference sequence). The V gene lost 0 bases and the J gene lost 5 bases, with 10 bases spanning the gap. CDR3 in amino acids: CASSIEGGTTEAFF. CDR3 coding DNA: TGTGCCAGTAGTATAGAAGGCGGCACGACTGAAGCTTTCTTT. Based on the CDR3 plus reference TRBV19 and TRBJ1-1, the full variable domain is DGGITQSPKYLFRKEGQNVTLSCEQNLNHDAMYWYRQDPGQGLRLIYYSQIVNDFQKGDIAEGYSVSREKKESFPLTVTSAQKNPTAFYLCASSIEGGTTEAFFGQGTRLTVV.

The DNA for the CDR3 is TGTGCCAGCAGCTTACAGGGTGGGAGCTCCTACGAGCAGTACTTC. Protein sequence: CASSLQGGSSYEQYF. The genes are TRBV7-3 and TRBJ2-7, with D possibly being TRBD1 or TRBD2 (5 bases each). CDR1 and CDR2 (germline): SGHTA, FQGTGA. CDR3 size: 15 residues. V was pared by 2 bases and J by 0 bases, with 11 bases between.

The CDR3 sequence: CASSFLLVAETQYF. DNA for the CDR3: TGCGCCAGCAGCTTTCTGCTAGTAGCGGAGACCCAGTACTTC. The gene calls are TRBV5-1 and TRBJ2-5, with D possibly TRBD2 on 5 matching bases. The CDR3 covers 14 residues. Trimming removed 2 bases from V and 5 bases from J, with 13 bases in between. Germline V gene data show CDR1 as SGHRS and CDR2 as YFSETQ.

The rearrangement joins TRBV11-2 to TRBJ2-7; D may correspond to TRBD1 or TRBD2 (6 bases each). There are 13 residues in the CDR3. Germline V CDR1 and CDR2: SGHAT, FQNNGV. V lost 5 bases, J lost 3 bases, and 11 bases lay in between. The CDR3 DNA sequence: TGTGCCAGCAGCCTCGGGGGCTTCTACGAGCAGTACTTC. Translating it yields CASSLGGFYEQYF.

The J gene is TRBJ2-7, the V gene TRBV6-5; D possibly corresponds to TRBD2 (6 bases). CDR3 length equals 11 residues. CDR1 and CDR2 from the germline V gene are MNHEY and SVGAGI. Trimming pared 6 bases from V and 9 bases from J, leaving 12 bases between. The CDR3 nucleotides read TGTGCCAGCAGGGACACGGGGGTGCAGTACTTC. As protein: CASRDTGVQYF.

The V gene is TRBV11-1, the J gene TRBJ2-7, with D possibly being TRBD1 (6 bases). Trimming left V 3 bases short and J 2 bases short, with 8 bases between. From germline, CDR1 is SGHAT and CDR2 FQDESV (reference sequence). The CDR3 consists of 13 residues. CDR3: CASSLGQTYEQYF. CDR3 in DNA: TGTGCCAGCAGCTTGGGACAAACCTACGAGCAGTACTTC.